One T cell receptor beta chain is described in this entry. This specimen belongs to a study of blood T cell repertoires in COVID-19. Turning to the study itself: The United States, Italy and Spain supplied acute and convalescent COVID-19 samples.

The data were produced by immunoSEQ multiplex PCR, yet TCRdb's version contains in-frame clones alone and is incomplete. The data show about 56,000 clones, approximately 88% seen once. The sample comprised peripheral blood. The source of this sequence is a man aged 60-69 years with COVID-19, enrolled during active disease.

The CDR3, as DNA: TGTGCCAGCAGCAAAGGGCGACTAGCGGGAGGGAGGCTCACAGATACGCAGTATTTT. Protein product: CASSKGRLAGGRLTDTQYF. The chain is built from TRBV21-1 and TRBJ2-3; TRBD2 is taken as the D call from the table, unchecked against the DNA. TRBV21-1 counts as a pseudogene. This CDR3 has 19 residues.